A selection of T cell receptor beta chains follows, all from one sample in a study of CD8 T cells in ankylosing spondylitis. MiXCR was run by TCRdb on the 5' RACE reads, yielding one entry per CDR3 protein. The sample comprises roughly 38,000 distinct CDR3 sequences, 10% to 13% of which are singletons, and more than 15% rests with the top ten. The sequencing input was blood, either unsorted or a sorted T cell fraction (not recorded which). All receptors derive from a male donor with ankylosing spondylitis or in good health (not recorded which). CDR3s include the opening cysteine and the closing phenylalanine or tryptophan. Each record gives: J gene, D gene, V gene, clone size, CDR3 protein, CDR3 DNA. A D gene is named only where the DNA matches it firmly. Clone size is stated in some rows and not others, as once, few, many or a class when expanded.

j_call: TRBJ1-1; d_call: NA; v_call: TRBV12-3/TRBV12-4; clone_size: many; cdr3_aa: CASRQGGHGVTEAFF; cdr3_nt: TGTGCCAGCAGACAGGGCGGTCATGGAGTAACTGAAGCTTTCTTT
j_call: TRBJ1-6; d_call: NA; v_call: TRBV27; clone_size: NA; cdr3_aa: CASSYYGNNSPLHF; cdr3_nt: TGTGCCAGCAGCTACTATGGGAATAATTCACCCCTCCACTTT
j_call: TRBJ1-6; d_call: NA; v_call: TRBV15; clone_size: many; cdr3_aa: CATSRWDAYNSPLHF; cdr3_nt: TGTGCCACCAGCAGATGGGACGCCTATAATTCACCCCTCCACTTT
j_call: TRBJ2-1; d_call: TRBD2; v_call: TRBV28; clone_size: many; cdr3_aa: CASSPLGTTDYNEQFF; cdr3_nt: TGTGCCAGCAGTCCCCTGGGGACTACAGACTACAATGAGCAGTTCTTC
j_call: TRBJ2-5; d_call: TRBD1; v_call: TRBV11-2; clone_size: many; cdr3_aa: CASRQGQGAAETQYF; cdr3_nt: TGTGCCAGCAGACAAGGCCAGGGGGCGGCAGAGACCCAGTACTTC
j_call: TRBJ2-3; d_call: NA; v_call: TRBV7-3; clone_size: many; cdr3_aa: CASSSIVPTDTQYF; cdr3_nt: TGTGCCAGCAGCTCAATAGTCCCCACAGATACGCAGTATTTT
j_call: TRBJ2-7; d_call: TRBD1; v_call: TRBV6-2/TRBV6-3; clone_size: few; cdr3_aa: CASSYTGQVLSYEQYF; cdr3_nt: TGTGCCAGCAGTTACACGGGACAGGTCCTTTCCTACGAGCAGTACTTC
j_call: TRBJ1-2; d_call: TRBD1; v_call: TRBV11-1; clone_size: few; cdr3_aa: CASSLEAGTGGMVLYGYTF; cdr3_nt: TGTGCCAGCAGCTTAGAGGCGGGGACAGGGGGCATGGTGCTCTATGGCTACACCTTC
j_call: TRBJ2-1; d_call: NA; v_call: TRBV11-1; clone_size: many; cdr3_aa: CASSLDGGSYNEQFF; cdr3_nt: TGTGCCAGCAGCTTAGACGGCGGCTCCTACAATGAGCAGTTCTTC
j_call: TRBJ2-7; d_call: NA; v_call: TRBV7-2; clone_size: many; cdr3_aa: CASSLRPGALAEQYF; cdr3_nt: TGTGCCAGCAGCTTAAGGCCGGGAGCGTTGGCCGAGCAGTACTTC
j_call: TRBJ1-1; d_call: NA; v_call: TRBV18; clone_size: NA; cdr3_aa: CASSPRGQKNTEAFF; cdr3_nt: TGTGCCAGCTCACCACGCGGACAGAAGAACACTGAAGCTTTCTTT
j_call: TRBJ2-5; d_call: NA; v_call: TRBV5-1; clone_size: many; cdr3_aa: CASSLEPSYEAQETQYF; cdr3_nt: TGCGCCAGCAGCTTGGAACCGTCCTATGAGGCCCAAGAGACCCAGTACTTC
j_call: TRBJ2-6; d_call: NA; v_call: TRBV20-1; clone_size: many; cdr3_aa: CSARDDSLNVLTF; cdr3_nt: TGCAGTGCTAGAGATGACAGTCTAAACGTCCTGACTTTC
j_call: TRBJ2-1; d_call: TRBD2; v_call: TRBV14; clone_size: few; cdr3_aa: CASSQVPSGRQGNEQFF; cdr3_nt: TGTGCCAGCAGCCAAGTACCTAGCGGGAGACAGGGTAATGAGCAGTTCTTC
j_call: TRBJ2-5; d_call: NA; v_call: TRBV18; clone_size: many; cdr3_aa: CASSSHPYQETQYF; cdr3_nt: TGTGCCAGCTCCTCCCACCCCTACCAAGAGACCCAGTACTTC
j_call: TRBJ1-1; d_call: TRBD1; v_call: TRBV28; clone_size: many; cdr3_aa: CASSAGTGSYTEAFF; cdr3_nt: TGTGCCAGCAGTGCCGGGACAGGGTCGTACACTGAAGCTTTCTTT
j_call: TRBJ2-2; d_call: TRBD2; v_call: TRBV20-1; clone_size: many; cdr3_aa: CSASLAGNTGELFF; cdr3_nt: TGCAGTGCCAGCCTAGCGGGGAACACCGGGGAGCTGTTTTTT
j_call: TRBJ2-1; d_call: NA; v_call: TRBV4-1; clone_size: few; cdr3_aa: CASSQEGTGLASNEQFF; cdr3_nt: TGCGCCAGCAGCCAAGAGGGCACGGGGCTAGCAAGCAATGAGCAGTTCTTC
j_call: TRBJ1-6; d_call: NA; v_call: TRBV28; clone_size: many; cdr3_aa: CASSLPGWGGSNSPLHF; cdr3_nt: TGTGCCAGCAGTTTACCCGGTTGGGGGGGCAGTAATTCACCCCTCCACTTT
j_call: TRBJ1-1; d_call: TRBD1; v_call: TRBV6-2/TRBV6-3; clone_size: many; cdr3_aa: CASSYPRGLAVNTEAFF; cdr3_nt: TGTGCCAGCAGTTACCCCAGGGGGCTCGCGGTGAACACTGAAGCTTTCTTT
j_call: TRBJ1-5; d_call: NA; v_call: TRBV29-1; clone_size: many; cdr3_aa: CSVLEGSSNQPQHF; cdr3_nt: TGCAGCGTTCTTGAGGGAAGTAGCAATCAGCCCCAGCATTTT
j_call: TRBJ2-1; d_call: TRBD2; v_call: TRBV6-2/TRBV6-3; clone_size: few; cdr3_aa: CASKASGSNEQFF; cdr3_nt: TGTGCCAGCAAAGCTAGCGGTTCCAATGAGCAGTTCTTC